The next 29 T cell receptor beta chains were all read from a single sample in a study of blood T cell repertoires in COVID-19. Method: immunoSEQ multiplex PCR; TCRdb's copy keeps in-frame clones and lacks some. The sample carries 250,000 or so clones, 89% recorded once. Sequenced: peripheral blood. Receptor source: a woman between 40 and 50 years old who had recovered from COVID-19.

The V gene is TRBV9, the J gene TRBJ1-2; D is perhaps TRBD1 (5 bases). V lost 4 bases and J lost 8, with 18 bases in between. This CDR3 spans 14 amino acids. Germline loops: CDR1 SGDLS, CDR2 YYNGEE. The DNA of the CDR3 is TGTGCCAGCAGCTCCCGCACCGGGGGTGTGGGCTACACCTTC. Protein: CASSSRTGGVGYTF. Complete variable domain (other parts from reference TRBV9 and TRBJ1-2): DSGVTQTPKHLITATGQRVTLRCSPRSGDLSVYWYQQSLDQGLQFLIQYYNGEERAKGNILERFSAQQFPDLHSELNLSSLELGDSALYFCASSSRTGGVGYTFGSGTRLTVV.

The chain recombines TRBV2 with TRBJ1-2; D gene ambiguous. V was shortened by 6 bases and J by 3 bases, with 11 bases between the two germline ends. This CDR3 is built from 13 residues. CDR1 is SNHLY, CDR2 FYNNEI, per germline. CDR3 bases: TGTGCCAGCAGCGGCAGGAACGACTATGGCTACACCTTC. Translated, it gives CASSGRNDYGYTF.

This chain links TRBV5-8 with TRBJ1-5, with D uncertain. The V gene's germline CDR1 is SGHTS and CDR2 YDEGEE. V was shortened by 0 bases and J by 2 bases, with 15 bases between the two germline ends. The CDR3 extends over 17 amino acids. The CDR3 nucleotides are TGTGCCAGCAGCTTGGTGACGGGGAGCCTGGGCAATCAGCCCCAGCATTTT. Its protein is CASSLVTGSLGNQPQHF.

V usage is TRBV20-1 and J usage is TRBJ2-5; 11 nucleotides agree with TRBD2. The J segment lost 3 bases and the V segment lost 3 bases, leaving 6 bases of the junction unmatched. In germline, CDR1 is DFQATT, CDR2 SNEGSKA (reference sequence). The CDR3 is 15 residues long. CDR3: CSASDSGLAEETQYF. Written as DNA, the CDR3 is TGCAGTGCTAGTGATTCGGGACTAGCGGAAGAGACCCAGTACTTC.

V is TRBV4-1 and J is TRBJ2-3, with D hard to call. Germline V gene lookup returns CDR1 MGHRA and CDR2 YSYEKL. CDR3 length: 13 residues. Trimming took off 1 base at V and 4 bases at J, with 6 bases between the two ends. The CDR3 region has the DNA TGCGCCAGCAGCCAAGGAGAGGCAGATACGCAGTATTTT. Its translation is CASSQGEADTQYF.

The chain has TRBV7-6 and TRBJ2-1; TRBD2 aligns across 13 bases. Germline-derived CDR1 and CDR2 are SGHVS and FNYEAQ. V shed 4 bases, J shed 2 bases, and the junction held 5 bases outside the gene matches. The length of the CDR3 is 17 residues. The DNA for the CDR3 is TGTGCCAGCAGCTCATTAGGGACTAGCGGGACCTACAATGAGCAGTTCTTC. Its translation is CASSSLGTSGTYNEQFF.

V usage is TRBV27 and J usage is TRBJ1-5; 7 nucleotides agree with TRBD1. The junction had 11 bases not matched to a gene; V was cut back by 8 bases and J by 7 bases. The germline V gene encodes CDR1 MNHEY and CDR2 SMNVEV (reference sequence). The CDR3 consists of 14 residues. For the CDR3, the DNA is TGTGCCAGCGGGACCACAGGGGACTGGCAGCCCCAGCATTTT. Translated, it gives CASGTTGDWQPQHF.

The CDR3 here is CASSQRELAGELFF. The DNA of the CDR3 is TGTGCCAGCAGCCAGCGGGAGTTGGCCGGGGAGCTGTTTTTT. This rearrangement joins TRBV4-2 to TRBJ2-2; the match to TRBD2 covers 7 bases. The junction had 4 bases not matched to a gene; V was cut back by 3 bases and J by 6 bases. This CDR3 is built from 14 residues. CDR1 is LGHNA, CDR2 YNFKEQ, per germline.

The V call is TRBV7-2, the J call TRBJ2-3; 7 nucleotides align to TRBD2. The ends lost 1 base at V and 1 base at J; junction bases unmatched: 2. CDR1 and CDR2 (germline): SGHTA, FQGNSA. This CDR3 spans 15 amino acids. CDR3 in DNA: TGTGCCAGCAGCTTAGTAACTAGCGGCACAGATACGCAGTATTTT. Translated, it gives CASSLVTSGTDTQYF.

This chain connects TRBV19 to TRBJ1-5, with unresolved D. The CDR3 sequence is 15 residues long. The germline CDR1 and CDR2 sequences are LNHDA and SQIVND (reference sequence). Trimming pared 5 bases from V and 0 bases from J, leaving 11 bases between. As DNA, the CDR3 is TGTGCCAGTAGTTTGGACTTGAATAGCAATCAGCCCCAGCATTTT. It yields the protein CASSLDLNSNQPQHF.

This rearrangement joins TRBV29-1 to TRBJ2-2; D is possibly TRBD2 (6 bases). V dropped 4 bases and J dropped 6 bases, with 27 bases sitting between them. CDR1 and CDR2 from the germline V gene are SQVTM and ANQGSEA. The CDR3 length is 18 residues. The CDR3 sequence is CSVVGGGSYPRIAGELFF. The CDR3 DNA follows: TGCAGCGTTGTGGGGGGTGGGTCATACCCTCGTATTGCCGGGGAGCTGTTTTTT.

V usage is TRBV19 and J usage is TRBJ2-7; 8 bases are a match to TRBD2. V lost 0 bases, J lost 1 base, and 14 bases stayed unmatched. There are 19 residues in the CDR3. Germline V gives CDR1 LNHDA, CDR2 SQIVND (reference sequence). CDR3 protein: CASSIDSRPAGGRSYEQYF. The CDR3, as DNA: TGTGCCAGTAGTATAGATTCGAGACCGGCGGGAGGTCGGTCCTACGAGCAGTACTTC.

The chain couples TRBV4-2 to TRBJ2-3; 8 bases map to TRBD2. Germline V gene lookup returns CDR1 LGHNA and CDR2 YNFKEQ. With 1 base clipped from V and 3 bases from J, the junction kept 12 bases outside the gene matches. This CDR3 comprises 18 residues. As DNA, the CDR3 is TGTGCCAGCAGCCAAGGGACTCTAGCGGGCGCTGGGACAGATACGCAGTATTTT. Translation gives CASSQGTLAGAGTDTQYF.

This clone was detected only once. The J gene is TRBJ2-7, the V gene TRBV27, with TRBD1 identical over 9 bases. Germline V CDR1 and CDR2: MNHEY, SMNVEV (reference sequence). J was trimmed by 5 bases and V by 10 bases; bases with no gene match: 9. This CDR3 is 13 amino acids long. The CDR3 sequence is CATKETGGDEQYF. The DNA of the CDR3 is TGTGCCACTAAAGAGACAGGGGGTGACGAGCAGTACTTC.

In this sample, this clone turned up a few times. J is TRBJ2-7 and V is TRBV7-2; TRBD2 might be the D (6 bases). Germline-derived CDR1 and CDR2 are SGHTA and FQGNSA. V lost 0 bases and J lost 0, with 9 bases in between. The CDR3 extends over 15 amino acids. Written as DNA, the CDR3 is TGTGCCAGCAGCTTAGCAGGACTAAACTCCTACGAGCAGTACTTC. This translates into CASSLAGLNSYEQYF.

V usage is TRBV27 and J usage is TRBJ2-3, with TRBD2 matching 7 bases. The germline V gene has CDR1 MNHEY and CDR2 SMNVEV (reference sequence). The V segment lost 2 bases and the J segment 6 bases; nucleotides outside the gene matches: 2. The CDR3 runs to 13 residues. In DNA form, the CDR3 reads TGTGCCAGCAGTTTAGGGCGGGAGGATACGCAGTATTTT. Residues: CASSLGREDTQYF.

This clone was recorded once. The CDR3 nucleotides are TGTGCTAGTGGTTTGGTACTAGGCAACACCGGGGAGCTGTTTTTT. This sequence encodes CASGLVLGNTGELFF. The chain combines TRBV12-5 with TRBJ2-2, with a weak D call TRBD2 (5 bases). From germline, CDR1 is LGHNT and CDR2 FRNRAP. The CDR3 has 15 residues. Trimming cost V 0 bases and J 2 bases, with 7 bases left between them.

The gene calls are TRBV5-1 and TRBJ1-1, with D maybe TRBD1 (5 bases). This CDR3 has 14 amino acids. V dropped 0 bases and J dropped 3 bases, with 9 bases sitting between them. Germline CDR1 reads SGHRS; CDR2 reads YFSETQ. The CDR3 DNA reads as TGCGCCAGCAGCTTGGCAGGGCTGGACACTGAAGCTTTCTTT. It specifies CASSLAGLDTEAFF. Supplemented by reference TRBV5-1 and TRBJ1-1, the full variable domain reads KAGVTQTPRYLIKTRGQQVTLSCSPISGHRSVSWYQQTPGQGLQFLFEYFSETQRNKGNFPGRFSGRQFSNSRSEMNVSTLELGDSALYLCASSLAGLDTEAFFGQGTRLTVV.

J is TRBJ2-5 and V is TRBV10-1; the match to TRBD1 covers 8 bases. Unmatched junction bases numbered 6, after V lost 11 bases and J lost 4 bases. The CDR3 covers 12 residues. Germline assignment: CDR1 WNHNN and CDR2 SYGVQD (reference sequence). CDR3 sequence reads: CAGDRGRETQYF. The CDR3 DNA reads TGCGCCGGAGACAGGGGACGAGAGACCCAGTACTTC.

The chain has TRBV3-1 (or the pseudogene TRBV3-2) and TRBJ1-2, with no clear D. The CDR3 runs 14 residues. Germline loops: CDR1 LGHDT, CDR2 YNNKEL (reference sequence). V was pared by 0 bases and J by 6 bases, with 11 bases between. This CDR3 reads CASSQEPARHGYTF. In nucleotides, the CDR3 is TGTGCCAGCAGCCAAGAGCCAGCGCGGCATGGCTACACCTTC.

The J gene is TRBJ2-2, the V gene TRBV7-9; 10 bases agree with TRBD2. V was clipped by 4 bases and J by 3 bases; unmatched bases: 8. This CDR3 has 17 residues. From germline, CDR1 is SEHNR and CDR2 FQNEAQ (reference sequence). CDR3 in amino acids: CASSSSKRGGDTGELFF. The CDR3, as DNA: TGTGCCAGCAGCTCCTCAAAGCGGGGGGGAGACACCGGGGAGCTGTTTTTT.

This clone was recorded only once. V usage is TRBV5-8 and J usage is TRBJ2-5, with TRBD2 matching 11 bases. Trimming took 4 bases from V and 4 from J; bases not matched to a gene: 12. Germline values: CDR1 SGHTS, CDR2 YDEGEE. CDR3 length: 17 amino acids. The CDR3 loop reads CASSRDTGTSGLETQYF. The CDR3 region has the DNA TGTGCCAGCAGCCGGGATACCGGGACTAGCGGCCTAGAGACCCAGTACTTC.

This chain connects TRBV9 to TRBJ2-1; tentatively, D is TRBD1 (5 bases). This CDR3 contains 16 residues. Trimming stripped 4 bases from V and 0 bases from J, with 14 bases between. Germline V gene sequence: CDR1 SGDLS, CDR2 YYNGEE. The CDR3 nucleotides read TGTGCCAGCAGCCCGACGACGGACAACTCCTACAATGAGCAGTTCTTC. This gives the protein CASSPTTDNSYNEQFF. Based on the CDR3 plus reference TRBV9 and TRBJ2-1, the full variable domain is DSGVTQTPKHLITATGQRVTLRCSPRSGDLSVYWYQQSLDQGLQFLIQYYNGEERAKGNILERFSAQQFPDLHSELNLSSLELGDSALYFCASSPTTDNSYNEQFFGPGTRLTVL.

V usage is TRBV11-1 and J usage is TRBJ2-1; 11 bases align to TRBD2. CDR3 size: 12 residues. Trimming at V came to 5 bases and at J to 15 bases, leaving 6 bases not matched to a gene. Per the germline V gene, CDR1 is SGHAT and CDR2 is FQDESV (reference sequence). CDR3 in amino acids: CASSPTSGRLFF. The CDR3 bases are TGTGCCAGCAGCCCAACTAGCGGGAGACTGTTCTTC.

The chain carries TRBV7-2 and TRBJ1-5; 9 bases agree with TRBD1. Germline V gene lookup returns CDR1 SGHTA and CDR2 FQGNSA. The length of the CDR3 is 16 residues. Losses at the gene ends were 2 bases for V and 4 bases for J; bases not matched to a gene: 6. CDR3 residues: CASSLHEGQGNQPQHF. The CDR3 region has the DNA TGTGCCAGCAGCTTACACGAGGGACAGGGAAATCAGCCCCAGCATTTT.

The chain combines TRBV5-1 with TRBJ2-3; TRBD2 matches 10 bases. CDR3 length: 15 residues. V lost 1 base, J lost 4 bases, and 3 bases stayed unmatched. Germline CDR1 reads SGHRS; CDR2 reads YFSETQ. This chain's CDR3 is CASSLSGRAADTQYF. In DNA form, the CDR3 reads TGCGCCAGCAGCTTGAGCGGGAGGGCCGCAGATACGCAGTATTTT.

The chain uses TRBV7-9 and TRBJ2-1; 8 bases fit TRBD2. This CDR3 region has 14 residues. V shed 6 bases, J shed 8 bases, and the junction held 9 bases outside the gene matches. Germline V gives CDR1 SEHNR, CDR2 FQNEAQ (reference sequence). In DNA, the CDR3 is TGTGCCAGCAGGGGACTAGGGGGTGCCCATGAGCAGTTCTTC. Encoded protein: CASRGLGGAHEQFF.

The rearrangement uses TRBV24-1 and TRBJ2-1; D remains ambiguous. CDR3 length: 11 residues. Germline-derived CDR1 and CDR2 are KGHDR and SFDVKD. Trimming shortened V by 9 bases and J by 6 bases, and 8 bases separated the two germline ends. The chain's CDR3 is CATARSNEQFF. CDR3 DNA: TGTGCCACCGCCCGGAGCAATGAGCAGTTCTTC.

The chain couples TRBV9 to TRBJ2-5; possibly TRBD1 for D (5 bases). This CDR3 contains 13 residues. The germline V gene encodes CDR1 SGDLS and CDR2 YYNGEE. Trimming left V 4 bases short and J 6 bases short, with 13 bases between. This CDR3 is CASSSPQGQTQYF. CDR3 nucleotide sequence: TGTGCCAGCAGCTCCCCCCAGGGCCAGACCCAGTACTTC.